This T cell receptor (beta chain) is from a study of T cells in localized non-small cell lung cancer. CDR3 length: 15 residues. Germline values: CDR1 SGDLS, CDR2 YYNGEE. Between the trimmed V and J ends, which lost 0 bases and 2 bases, there was a span of 9 bases. Study outcomes and limitations: The highest T cell clonality was in uninvolved adjacent lung, above tumor. There were a median around 60 of the top 100 tumor clones appearing in adjacent lung. Without multi-region sequencing, intratumor heterogeneity could not be excluded.

Profiling relied on immunoSEQ multiplex PCR, and the TCRdb table lists in-frame clones only, not all of them. The sample consists of roughly 2,100 clones, roughly a sixth of them appearing once. By sample share, this clone is medium-sized. Its antigen is not known. The receptor's source is a female donor aged 60 or older with stage I squamous cell lung carcinoma. This chain joins TRBV9 and TRBJ2-1; D unresolved. The material sequenced was lung tumor tissue, taken before any cancer treatment. CDR3: CASSVGAQPYNEQFF. Here the CDR3 DNA reads TGTGCCAGCAGCGTAGGGGCTCAACCCTACAATGAGCAGTTCTTC. Full variable domain (remainder filled in from reference TRBV9 and TRBJ2-1): DSGVTQTPKHLITATGQRVTLRCSPRSGDLSVYWYQQSLDQGLQFLIQYYNGEERAKGNILERFSAQQFPDLHSELNLSSLELGDSALYFCASSVGAQPYNEQFFGPGTRLTVL.